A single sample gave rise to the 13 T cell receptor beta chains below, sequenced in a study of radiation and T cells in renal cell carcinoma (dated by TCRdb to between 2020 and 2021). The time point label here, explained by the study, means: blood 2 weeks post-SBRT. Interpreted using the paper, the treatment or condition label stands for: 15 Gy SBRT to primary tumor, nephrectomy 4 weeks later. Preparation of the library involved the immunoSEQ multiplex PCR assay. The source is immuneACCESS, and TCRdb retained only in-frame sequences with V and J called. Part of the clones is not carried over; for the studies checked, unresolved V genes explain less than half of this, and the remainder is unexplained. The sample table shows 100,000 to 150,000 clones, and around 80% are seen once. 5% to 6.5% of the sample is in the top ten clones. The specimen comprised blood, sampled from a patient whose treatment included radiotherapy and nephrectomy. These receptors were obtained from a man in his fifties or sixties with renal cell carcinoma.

This chain's CDR3 is CASSQDRVPVIRTF. CDR3 in DNA: TGTGCCAGCAGCCAGGACAGAGTCCCCGTGATTAGGACCTTC. The rearrangement links TRBV14 to TRBJ1-2; the D gene is possibly TRBD1 (6 bases). Trimming stripped 3 bases from V and 14 bases from J, with 22 bases between. The length of the CDR3 is 14 residues. The germline CDR1 and CDR2 sequences are SGHDN and FVKESK.

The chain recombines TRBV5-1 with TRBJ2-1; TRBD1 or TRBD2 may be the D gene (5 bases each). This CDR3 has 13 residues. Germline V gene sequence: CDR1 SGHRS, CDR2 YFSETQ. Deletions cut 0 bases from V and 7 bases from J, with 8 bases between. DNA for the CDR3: TGCGCCAGCAGCTTGGGGGGACCTAATGAGCAGTTCTTC. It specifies CASSLGGPNEQFF.

CDR3 amino acids: CASSQDERGFPREQFF. The CDR3 DNA reads as TGCGCCAGCAGCCAAGATGAGAGGGGATTCCCAAGGGAGCAGTTCTTC. This chain links TRBV4-1 with TRBJ2-1; D is tentatively TRBD1 or TRBD2 (5 bases each). The CDR3 extends over 16 amino acids. Between the trimmed V and J ends, which lost 0 bases and 10 bases, there was a span of 19 bases. Germline V gene sequence: CDR1 MGHRA, CDR2 YSYEKL.

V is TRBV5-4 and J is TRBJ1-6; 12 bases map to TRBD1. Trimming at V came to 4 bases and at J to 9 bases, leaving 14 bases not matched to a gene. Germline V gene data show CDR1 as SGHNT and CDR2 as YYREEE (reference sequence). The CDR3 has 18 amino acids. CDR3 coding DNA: TGTGCCAGCAGCGTCGGCCCTAAAGCGGGACAGGGGGCTTCACCCCTCCACTTT. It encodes CASSVGPKAGQGASPLHF.

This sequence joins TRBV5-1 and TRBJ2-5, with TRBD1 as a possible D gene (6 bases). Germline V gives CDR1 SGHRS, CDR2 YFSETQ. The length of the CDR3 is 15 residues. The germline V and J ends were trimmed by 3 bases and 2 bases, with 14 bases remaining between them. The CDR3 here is CASSSVAGVQETQYF. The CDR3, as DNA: TGCGCCAGCAGCTCGGTCGCAGGGGTGCAAGAGACCCAGTACTTC.

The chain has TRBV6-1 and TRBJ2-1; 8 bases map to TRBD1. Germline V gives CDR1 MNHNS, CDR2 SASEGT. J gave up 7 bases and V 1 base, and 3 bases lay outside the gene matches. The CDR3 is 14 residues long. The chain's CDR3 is CASSEGTGWNEQFF. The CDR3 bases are TGTGCCAGCAGTGAAGGGACAGGGTGGAATGAGCAGTTCTTC.

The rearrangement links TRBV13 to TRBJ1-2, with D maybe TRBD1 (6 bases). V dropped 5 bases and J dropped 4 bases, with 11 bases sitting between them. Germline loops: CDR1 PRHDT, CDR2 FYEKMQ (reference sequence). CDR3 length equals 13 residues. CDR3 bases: TGTGCCAGCAGCGCCCGACAGGTCTATGGCTACACCTTC. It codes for CASSARQVYGYTF.

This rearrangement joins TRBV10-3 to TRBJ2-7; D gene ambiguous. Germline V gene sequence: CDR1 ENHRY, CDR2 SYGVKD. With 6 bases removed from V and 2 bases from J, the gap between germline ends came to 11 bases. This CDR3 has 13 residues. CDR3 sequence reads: CAISTGPPYEQYF. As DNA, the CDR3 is TGTGCCATCAGCACCGGGCCCCCCTACGAGCAGTACTTC.

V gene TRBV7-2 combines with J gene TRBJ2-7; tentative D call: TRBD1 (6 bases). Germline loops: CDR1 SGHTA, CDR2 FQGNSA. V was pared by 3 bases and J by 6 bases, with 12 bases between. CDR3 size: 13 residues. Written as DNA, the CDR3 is TGTGCCAGCAGCTTCTTACAGGGAGCCGAGCAGTACTTC. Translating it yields CASSFLQGAEQYF.

CDR3 sequence (DNA): TGTGCCAGCAGAAATTTCGGGACAGATCAGCCCCAGCATTTT. It is translated as CASRNFGTDQPQHF. The chain carries TRBV6-5 and TRBJ1-5; 7 nucleotides match TRBD1. V was pared by 6 bases and J by 5 bases, with 7 bases of the junction left unmatched. The germline gives CDR1 MNHEY, CDR2 SVGAGI. The CDR3 is 14 residues long.

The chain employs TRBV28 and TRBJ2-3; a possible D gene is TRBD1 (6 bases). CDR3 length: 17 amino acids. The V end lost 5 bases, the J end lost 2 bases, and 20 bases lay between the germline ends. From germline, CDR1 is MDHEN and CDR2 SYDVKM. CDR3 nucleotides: TGTGCCAGCAGTCCAGGGGCAGGTGGGGGCATCACAGATACGCAGTATTTT. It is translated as CASSPGAGGGITDTQYF. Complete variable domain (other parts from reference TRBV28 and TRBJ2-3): DVKVTQSSRYLVKRTGEKVFLECVQDMDHENMFWYRQDPGLGLRLIYFSYDVKMKEKGDIPEGYSVSREKKERFSLILESASTNQTSMYLCASSPGAGGGITDTQYFGPGTRLTVL.

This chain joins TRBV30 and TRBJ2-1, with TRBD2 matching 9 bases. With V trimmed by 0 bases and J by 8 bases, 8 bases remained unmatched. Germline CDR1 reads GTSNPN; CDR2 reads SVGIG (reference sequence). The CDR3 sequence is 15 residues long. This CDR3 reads CAWSVKAGGPHEQFF. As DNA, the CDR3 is TGTGCCTGGAGTGTGAAAGCGGGAGGCCCCCATGAGCAGTTCTTC. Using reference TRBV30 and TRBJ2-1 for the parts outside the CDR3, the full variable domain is SQTIHQWPATLVQPVGSPLSLECTVEGTSNPNLYWYRQAAGRGLQLLFYSVGIGQISSEVPQNLSASRPQDRQFILSSKKLLLSDSGFYLCAWSVKAGGPHEQFFGPGTRLTVL.

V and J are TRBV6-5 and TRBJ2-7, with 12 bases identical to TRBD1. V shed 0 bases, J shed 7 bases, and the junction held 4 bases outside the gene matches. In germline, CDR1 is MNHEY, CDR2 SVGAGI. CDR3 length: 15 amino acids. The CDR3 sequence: CASSYSGTGGWEQYF. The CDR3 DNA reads TGTGCCAGCAGTTACTCGGGGACAGGGGGCTGGGAGCAGTACTTC.